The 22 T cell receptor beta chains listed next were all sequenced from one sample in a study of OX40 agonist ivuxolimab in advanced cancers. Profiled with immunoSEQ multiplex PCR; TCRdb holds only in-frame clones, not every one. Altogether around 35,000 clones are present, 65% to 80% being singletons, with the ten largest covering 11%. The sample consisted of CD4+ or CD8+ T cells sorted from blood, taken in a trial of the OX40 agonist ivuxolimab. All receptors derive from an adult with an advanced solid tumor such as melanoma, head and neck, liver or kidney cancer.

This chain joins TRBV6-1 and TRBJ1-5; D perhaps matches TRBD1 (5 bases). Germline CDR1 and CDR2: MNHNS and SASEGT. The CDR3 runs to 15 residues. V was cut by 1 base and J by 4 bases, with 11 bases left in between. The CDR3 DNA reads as TGTGCCAGCAGTGAAGGGTCGACAGCAAATCAGCCCCAGCATTTT. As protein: CASSEGSTANQPQHF.

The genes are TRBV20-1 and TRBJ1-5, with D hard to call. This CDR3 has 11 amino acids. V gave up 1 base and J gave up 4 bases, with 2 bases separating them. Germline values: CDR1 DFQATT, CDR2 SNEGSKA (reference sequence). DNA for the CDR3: TGCAGTGCTAGAGGTAATCAGCCCCAGCATTTT. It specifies CSARGNQPQHF.

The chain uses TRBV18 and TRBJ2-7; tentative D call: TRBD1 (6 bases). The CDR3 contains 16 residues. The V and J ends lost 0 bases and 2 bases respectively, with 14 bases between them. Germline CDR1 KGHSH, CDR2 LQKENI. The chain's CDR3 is CASSPPSQGRTYEQYF. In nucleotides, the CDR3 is TGTGCCAGCTCACCACCTTCACAGGGCCGTACCTACGAGCAGTACTTC.

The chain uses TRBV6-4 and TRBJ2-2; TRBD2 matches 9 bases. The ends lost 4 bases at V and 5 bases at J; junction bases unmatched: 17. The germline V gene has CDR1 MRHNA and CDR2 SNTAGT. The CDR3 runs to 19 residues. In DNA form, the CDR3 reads TGTGCCAGCAGTGTGTTCCCCAAGCGAGCGGGGGGCAGTACCGGGGAGCTGTTTTTT. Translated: CASSVFPKRAGGSTGELFF.

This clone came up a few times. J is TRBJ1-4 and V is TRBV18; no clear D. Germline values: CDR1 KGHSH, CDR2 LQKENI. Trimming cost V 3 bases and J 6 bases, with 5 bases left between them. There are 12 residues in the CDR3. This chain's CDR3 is CASSPGDEKLFF. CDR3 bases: TGTGCCAGCTCACCGGGAGATGAAAAACTGTTTTTT.

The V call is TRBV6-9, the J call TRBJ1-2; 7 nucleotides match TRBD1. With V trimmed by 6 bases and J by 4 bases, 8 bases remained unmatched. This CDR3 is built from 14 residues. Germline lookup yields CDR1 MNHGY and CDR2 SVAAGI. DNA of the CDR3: TGTGCCAGCAGCCCCGTAGGGGGCGTCTATGGCTACACCTTC. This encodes CASSPVGGVYGYTF.

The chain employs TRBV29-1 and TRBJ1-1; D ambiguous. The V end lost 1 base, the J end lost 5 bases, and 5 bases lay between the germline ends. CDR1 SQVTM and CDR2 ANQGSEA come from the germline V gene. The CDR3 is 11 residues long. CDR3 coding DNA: TGCAGCGTTGAAGGGCCGACTGAAGCTTTCTTT. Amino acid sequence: CSVEGPTEAFF.

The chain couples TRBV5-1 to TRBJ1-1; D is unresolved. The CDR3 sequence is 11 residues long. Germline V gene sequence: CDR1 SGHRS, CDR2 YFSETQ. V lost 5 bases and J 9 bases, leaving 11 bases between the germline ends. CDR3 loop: CASRSEAKAFF. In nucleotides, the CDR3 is TGCGCCAGCAGAAGCGAGGCCAAAGCTTTCTTT.

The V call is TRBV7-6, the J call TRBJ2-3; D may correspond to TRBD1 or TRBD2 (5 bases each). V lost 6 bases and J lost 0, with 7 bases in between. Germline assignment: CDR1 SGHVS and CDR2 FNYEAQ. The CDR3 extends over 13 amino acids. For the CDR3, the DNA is TGTGCCAGCAGTCGGGACAGCACAGATACGCAGTATTTT. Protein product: CASSRDSTDTQYF. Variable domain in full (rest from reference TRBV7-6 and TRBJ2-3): GAGVSQSPRYKVTKRGQDVALRCDPISGHVSLYWYRQALGQGPEFLTYFNYEAQQDKSGLPNDRFSAERPEGSISTLTIQRTEQRDSAMYRCASSRDSTDTQYFGPGTRLTVL.

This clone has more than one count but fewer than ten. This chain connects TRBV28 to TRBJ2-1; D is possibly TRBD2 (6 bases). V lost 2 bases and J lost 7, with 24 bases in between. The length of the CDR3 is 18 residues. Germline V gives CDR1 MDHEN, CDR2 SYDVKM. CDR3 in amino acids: CASSLPNAGNRIENEQFF. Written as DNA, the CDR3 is TGTGCCAGCAGTTTACCTAACGCGGGGAACAGAATAGAGAATGAGCAGTTCTTC.

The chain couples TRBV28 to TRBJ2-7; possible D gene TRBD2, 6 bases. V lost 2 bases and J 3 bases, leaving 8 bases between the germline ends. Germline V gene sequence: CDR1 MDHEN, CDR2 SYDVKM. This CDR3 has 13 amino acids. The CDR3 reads CASSLPGGYEQYF. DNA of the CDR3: TGTGCCAGCAGTTTACCCGGGGGCTACGAGCAGTACTTC.

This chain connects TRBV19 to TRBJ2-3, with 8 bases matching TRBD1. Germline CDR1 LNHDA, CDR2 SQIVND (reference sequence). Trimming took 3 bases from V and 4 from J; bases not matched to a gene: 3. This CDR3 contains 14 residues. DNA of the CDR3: TGTGCCAGTAGTATGACAGGGGATGCAGATACGCAGTATTTT. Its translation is CASSMTGDADTQYF.

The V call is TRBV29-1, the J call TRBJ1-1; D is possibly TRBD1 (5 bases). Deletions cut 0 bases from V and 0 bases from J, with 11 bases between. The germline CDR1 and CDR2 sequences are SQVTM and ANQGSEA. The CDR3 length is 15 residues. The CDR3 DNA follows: TGCAGCGTTGAAGATTGGACACCGCTGAACACTGAAGCTTTCTTT. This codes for CSVEDWTPLNTEAFF.

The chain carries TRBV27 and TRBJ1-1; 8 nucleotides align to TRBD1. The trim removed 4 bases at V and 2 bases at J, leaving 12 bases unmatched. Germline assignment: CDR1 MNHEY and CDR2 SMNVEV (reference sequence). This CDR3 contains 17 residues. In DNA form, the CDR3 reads TGTGCCAGCAGTTCAAGGACAGGGTGGGACTTTAACACTGAAGCTTTCTTT. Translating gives CASSSRTGWDFNTEAFF.

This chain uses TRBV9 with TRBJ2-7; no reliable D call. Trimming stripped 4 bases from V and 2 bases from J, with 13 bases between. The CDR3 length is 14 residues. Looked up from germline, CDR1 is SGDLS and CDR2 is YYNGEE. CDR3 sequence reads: CASSRTGTTYEQYF. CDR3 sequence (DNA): TGTGCCAGCAGCCGGACGGGTACCACCTACGAGCAGTACTTC.

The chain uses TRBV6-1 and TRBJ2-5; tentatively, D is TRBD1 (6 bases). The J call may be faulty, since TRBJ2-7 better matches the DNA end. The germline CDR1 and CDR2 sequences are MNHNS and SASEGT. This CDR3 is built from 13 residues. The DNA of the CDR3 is TGTGCCAGCAACCGTAAGGGGGCCTACGAGCAGTACTTC. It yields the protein CASNRKGAYEQYF.

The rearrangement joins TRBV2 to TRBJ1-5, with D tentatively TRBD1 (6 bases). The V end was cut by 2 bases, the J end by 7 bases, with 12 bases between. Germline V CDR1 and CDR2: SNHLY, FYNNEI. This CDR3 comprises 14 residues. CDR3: CASSETQGLQPQHF. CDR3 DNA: TGTGCCAGCAGTGAAACCCAGGGGCTGCAGCCCCAGCATTTT.

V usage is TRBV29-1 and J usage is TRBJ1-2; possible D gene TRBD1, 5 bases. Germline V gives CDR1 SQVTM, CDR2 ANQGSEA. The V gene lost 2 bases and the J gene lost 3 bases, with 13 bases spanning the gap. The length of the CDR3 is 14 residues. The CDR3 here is CSVESQGGDYGYTF. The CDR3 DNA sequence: TGCAGCGTTGAATCTCAGGGTGGGGACTATGGCTACACCTTC.

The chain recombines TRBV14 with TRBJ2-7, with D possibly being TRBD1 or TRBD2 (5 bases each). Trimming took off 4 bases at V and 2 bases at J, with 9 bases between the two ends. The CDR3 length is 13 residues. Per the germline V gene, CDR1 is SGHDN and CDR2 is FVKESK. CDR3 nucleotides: TGTGCCAGCAGCCGAAGAGGGGCCTACGAGCAGTACTTC. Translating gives CASSRRGAYEQYF.

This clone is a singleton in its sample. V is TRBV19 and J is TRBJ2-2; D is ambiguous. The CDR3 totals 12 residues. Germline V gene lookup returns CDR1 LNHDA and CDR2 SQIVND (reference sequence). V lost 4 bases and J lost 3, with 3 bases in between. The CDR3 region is CASSKDTGELFF. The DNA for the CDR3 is TGTGCCAGTAGTAAGGACACCGGGGAGCTGTTTTTT.

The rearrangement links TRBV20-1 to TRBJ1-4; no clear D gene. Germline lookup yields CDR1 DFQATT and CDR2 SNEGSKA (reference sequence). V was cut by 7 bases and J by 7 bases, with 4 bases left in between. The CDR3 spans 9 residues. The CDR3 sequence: CSVGEKLFF. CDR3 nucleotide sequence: TGCAGTGTGGGTGAAAAACTGTTTTTT.

CDR3 sequence: CASSLTGGDTEAFF. The CDR3 coding sequence is TGTGCCAGCAGCTTAACTGGGGGTGACACTGAAGCTTTCTTT. The chain recombines TRBV7-3 with TRBJ1-1, with a tentative D call TRBD1 (5 bases). The ends were cut back, 0 bases at V and 3 bases at J, with 8 bases in the middle. Germline loops: CDR1 SGHTA, CDR2 FQGTGA. This CDR3 region has 14 residues.